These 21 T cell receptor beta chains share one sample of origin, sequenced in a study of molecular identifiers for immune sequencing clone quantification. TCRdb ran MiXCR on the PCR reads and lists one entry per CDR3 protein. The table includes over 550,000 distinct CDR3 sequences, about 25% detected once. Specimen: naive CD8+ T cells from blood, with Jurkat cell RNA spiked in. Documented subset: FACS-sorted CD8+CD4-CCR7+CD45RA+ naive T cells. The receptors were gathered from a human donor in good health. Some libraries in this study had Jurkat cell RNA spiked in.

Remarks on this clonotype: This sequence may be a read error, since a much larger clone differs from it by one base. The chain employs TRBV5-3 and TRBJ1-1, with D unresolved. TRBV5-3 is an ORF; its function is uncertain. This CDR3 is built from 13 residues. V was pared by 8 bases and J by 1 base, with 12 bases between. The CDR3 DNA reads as TGTGCCAGCTCGAGGTTTCCGAACACTGAAGCTTTCTTT. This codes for CASSRFPNTEAFF.

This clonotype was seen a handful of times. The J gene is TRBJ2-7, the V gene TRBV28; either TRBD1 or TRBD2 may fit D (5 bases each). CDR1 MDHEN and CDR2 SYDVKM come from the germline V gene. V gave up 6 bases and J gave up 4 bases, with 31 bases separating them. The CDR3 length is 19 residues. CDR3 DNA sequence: TGTGCCAGCAGCCGGGAAATCTCCAGGGTCCTGTCGGCAATTTACGAGCAGTACTTC. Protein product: CASSREISRVLSAIYEQYF.

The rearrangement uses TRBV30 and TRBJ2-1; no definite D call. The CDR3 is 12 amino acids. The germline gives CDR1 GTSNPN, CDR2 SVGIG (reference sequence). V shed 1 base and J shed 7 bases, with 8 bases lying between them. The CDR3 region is CAWSESGNEQFF. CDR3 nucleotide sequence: TGTGCCTGGAGTGAGAGTGGGAATGAGCAGTTCTTC. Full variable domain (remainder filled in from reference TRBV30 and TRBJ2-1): SQTIHQWPATLVQPVGSPLSLECTVEGTSNPNLYWYRQAAGRGLQLLFYSVGIGQISSEVPQNLSASRPQDRQFILSSKKLLLSDSGFYLCAWSESGNEQFFGPGTRLTVL.

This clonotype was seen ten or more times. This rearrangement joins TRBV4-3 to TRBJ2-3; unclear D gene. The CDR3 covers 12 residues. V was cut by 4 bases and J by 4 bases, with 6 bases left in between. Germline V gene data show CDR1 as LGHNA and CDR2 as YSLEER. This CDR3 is CASSLRADTQYF. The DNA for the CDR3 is TGCGCCAGCAGCCTACGGGCAGATACGCAGTATTTT.

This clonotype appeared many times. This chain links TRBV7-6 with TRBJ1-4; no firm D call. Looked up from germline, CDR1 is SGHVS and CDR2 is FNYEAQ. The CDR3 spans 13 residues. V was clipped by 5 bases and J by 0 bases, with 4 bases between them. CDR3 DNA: TGTGCCAGCAGCCCATCAACTAATGAAAAACTGTTTTTT. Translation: CASSPSTNEKLFF.

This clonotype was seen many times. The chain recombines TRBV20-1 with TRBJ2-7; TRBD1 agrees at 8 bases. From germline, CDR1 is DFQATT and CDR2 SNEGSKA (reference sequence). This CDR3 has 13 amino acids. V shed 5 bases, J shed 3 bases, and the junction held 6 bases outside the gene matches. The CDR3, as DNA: TGCAGTGCTTACTCAGGGGGCTTCTACGAGCAGTACTTC. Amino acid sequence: CSAYSGGFYEQYF.

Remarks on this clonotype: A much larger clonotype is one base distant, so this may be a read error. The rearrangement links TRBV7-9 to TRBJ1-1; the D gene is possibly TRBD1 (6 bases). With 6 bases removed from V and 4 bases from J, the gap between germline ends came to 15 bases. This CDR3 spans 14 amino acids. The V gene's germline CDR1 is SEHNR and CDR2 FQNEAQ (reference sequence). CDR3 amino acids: CASRQQGSGTEAFF. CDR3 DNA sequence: TGTGCCAGCAGACAACAGGGATCCGGCACTGAAGCTTTCTTT.

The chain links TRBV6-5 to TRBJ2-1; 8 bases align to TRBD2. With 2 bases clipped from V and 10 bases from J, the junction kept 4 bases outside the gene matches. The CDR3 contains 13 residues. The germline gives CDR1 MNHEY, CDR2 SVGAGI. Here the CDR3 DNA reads TGTGCCAGCAGTTACGCGGGAGGCTACGAGCAGTTCTTC. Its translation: CASSYAGGYEQFF.

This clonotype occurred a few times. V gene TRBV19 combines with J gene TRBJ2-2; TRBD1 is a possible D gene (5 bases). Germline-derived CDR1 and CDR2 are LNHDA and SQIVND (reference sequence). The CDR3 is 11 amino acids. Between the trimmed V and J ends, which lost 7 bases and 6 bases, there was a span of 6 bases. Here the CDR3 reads CASTGPGELFF. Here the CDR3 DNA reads TGTGCCAGTACAGGGCCCGGGGAGCTGTTTTTT.

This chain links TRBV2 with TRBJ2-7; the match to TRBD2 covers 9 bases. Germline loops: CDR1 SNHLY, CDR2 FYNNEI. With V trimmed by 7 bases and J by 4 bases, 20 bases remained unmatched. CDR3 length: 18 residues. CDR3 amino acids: CASNSGAQHGTSSYEQYF. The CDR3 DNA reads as TGTGCCAGCAATTCCGGGGCCCAACACGGGACTAGCAGTTACGAGCAGTACTTC. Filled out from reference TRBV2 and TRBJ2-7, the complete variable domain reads EPEVTQTPSHQVTQMGQEVILRCVPISNHLYFYWYRQILGQKVEFLVSFYNNEISEKSEIFDDQFSVERPDGSNFTLKIRSTKLEDSAMYFCASNSGAQHGTSSYEQYFGPGTRLTVT.

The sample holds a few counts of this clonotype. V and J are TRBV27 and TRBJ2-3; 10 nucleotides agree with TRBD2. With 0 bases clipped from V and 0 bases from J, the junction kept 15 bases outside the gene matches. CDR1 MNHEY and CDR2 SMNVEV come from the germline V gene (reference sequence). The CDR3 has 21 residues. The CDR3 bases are TGTGCCAGCAGTTTATCGCCGAGGCTAGCGGGGGACCCCGTCAGCACAGATACGCAGTATTTT. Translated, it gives CASSLSPRLAGDPVSTDTQYF.

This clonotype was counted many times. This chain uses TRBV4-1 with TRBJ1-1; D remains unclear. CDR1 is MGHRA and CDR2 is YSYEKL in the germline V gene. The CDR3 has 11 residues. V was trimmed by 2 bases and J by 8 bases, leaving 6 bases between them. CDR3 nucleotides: TGCGCCAGCAGCCAACAAACCGAAGCTTTCTTT. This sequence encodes CASSQQTEAFF.

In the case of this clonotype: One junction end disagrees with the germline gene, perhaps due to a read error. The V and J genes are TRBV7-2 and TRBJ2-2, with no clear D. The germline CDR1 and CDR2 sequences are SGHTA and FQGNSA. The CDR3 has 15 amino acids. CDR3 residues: CAGSSLVGLTGELFF. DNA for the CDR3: TGTGCCGGCAGCTCGTTAGTCGGGTTAACCGGGGAGCTGTTTTTT.

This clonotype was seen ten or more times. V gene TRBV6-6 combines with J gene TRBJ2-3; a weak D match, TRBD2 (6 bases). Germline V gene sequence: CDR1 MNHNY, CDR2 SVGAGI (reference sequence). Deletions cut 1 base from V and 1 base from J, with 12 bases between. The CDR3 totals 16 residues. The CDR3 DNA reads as TGTGCCAGCAGTTACTTTCGCGGGATTGGCACAGATACGCAGTATTTT. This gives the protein CASSYFRGIGTDTQYF.

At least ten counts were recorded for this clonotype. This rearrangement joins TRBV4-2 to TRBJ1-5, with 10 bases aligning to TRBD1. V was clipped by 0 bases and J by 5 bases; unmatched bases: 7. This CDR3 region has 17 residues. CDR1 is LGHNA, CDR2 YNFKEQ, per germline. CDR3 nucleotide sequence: TGTGCCAGCAGCCAAGATTACCGCGGGACAGGGGATCAGCCCCAGCATTTT. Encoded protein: CASSQDYRGTGDQPQHF.

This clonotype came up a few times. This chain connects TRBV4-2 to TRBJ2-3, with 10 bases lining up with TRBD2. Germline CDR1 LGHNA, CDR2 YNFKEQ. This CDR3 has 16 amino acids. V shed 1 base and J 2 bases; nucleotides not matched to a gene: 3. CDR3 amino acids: CASSQVTSGPTDTQYF. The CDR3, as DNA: TGTGCCAGCAGCCAAGTGACTAGCGGGCCCACAGATACGCAGTATTTT.

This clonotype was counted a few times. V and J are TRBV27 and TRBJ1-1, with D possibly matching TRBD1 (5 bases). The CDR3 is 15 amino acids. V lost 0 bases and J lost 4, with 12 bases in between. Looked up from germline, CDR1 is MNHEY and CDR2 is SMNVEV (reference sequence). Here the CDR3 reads CASSLSAGPGTEAFF. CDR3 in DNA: TGTGCCAGCAGTTTATCTGCGGGACCGGGCACTGAAGCTTTCTTT.

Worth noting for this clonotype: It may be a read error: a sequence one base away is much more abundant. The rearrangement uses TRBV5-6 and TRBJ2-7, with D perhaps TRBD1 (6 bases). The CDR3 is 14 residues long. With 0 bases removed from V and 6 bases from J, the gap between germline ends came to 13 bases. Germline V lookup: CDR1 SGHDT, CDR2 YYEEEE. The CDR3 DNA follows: TGTGCCAGCAGCTTGGCCGGGCCAGGGGCCGAGCAGTACTTC. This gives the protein CASSLAGPGAEQYF.

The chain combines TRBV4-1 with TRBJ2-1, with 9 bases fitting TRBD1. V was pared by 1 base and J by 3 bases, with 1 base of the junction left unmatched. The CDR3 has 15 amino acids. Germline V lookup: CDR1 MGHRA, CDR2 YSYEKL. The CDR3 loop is CASSQGGQGYNEQFF. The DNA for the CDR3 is TGCGCCAGCAGCCAAGGGGGACAGGGCTACAATGAGCAGTTCTTC.

DNA for the CDR3: TGTGCCAGCACCCTATCCGGGACAGAAATAGCCACAGATACGCAGTATTTT. Translation gives CASTLSGTEIATDTQYF. The chain links TRBV6-2 or TRBV6-3 to TRBJ2-3; 7 bases fit TRBD1. The J segment lost 2 bases and the V segment lost 7 bases, leaving 15 bases of the junction unmatched. CDR3 size: 17 residues. Germline-derived CDR1 and CDR2 are MNHEY and SVGEGT.

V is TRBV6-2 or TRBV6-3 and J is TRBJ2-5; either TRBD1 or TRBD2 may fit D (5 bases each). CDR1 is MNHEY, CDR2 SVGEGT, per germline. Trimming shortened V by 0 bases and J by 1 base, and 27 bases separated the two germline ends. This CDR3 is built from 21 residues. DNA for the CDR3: TGTGCCAGCAGTTACTCGGTTGATGGGCAGGGAGTCATGCTGATCCAAGAGACCCAGTACTTC. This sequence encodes CASSYSVDGQGVMLIQETQYF.